The 22 T cell receptor beta chains presented below share a single source sample, sequenced in a study of blood T cell repertoires in COVID-19. Sequencing was performed with immunoSEQ multiplex PCR; in TCRdb, only in-frame clones are kept and a portion is missing. Counted here are hundreds of thousands of clones, around 91% occurring once; the ten biggest clones make up more than 0.95%. Sample: PBMCs or T cells enriched from blood (not recorded which). The receptors derive from a man aged 25 to 40 who had recovered from COVID-19.

The CDR3 protein is CASSKGKLPGQIDEQYF. CDR3 nucleotides: TGTGCCAGCAGCAAAGGGAAACTACCGGGACAGATCGACGAGCAGTACTTC. J is TRBJ2-7 and V is TRBV21-1; the DNA was not compared with TRBD1, the D call given in the table. TRBV21-1 represents a pseudogene. This CDR3 region has 17 residues.

V gene TRBV28 combines with J gene TRBJ1-1; possibly TRBD1 for D (5 bases). There are 13 residues in the CDR3. V was cut by 2 bases and J by 7 bases, with 11 bases left in between. Germline CDR1 reads MDHEN; CDR2 reads SYDVKM. As DNA, the CDR3 is TGTGCCAGCAGTTTAATTGGGGGGGGTGAAGCTTTCTTT. As protein: CASSLIGGGEAFF.

The rearrangement joins TRBV5-1 to TRBJ2-2, with D perhaps matching TRBD2 (5 bases). The V end lost 2 bases, the J end lost 5 bases, and 13 bases lay between the germline ends. Germline loops: CDR1 SGHRS, CDR2 YFSETQ. The CDR3 is 15 amino acids. In nucleotides, the CDR3 is TGCGCCAGCAGCTTATTCGGGATGGGGACCGGGGAGCTGTTTTTT. As protein: CASSLFGMGTGELFF.

This rearrangement joins TRBV19 to TRBJ2-7; 12 nucleotides align to TRBD2. After removal of 5 bases from V and 4 bases from J, the junction contained 3 bases not matched to a gene. This CDR3 region has 14 residues. CDR1 is LNHDA, CDR2 SQIVND, per germline (reference sequence). The chain's CDR3 is CASSVTSGSYEQYF. In nucleotides, the CDR3 is TGTGCCAGTAGTGTGACTAGCGGGAGTTACGAGCAGTACTTC. Looking up the rest from reference TRBV19 and TRBJ2-7 gives the full variable domain: DGGITQSPKYLFRKEGQNVTLSCEQNLNHDAMYWYRQDPGQGLRLIYYSQIVNDFQKGDIAEGYSVSREKKESFPLTVTSAQKNPTAFYLCASSVTSGSYEQYFGPGTRLTVT.

This clone was detected a few times. The V gene is TRBV5-4, the J gene TRBJ1-2, with D uncertain. The CDR3 spans 13 residues. Germline assignment: CDR1 SGHNT and CDR2 YYREEE (reference sequence). V lost 4 bases and J lost 4, with 11 bases in between. The CDR3 DNA sequence: TGTGCCAGCAGCCCTCCAAACACCTATGGCTACACCTTC. It translates to CASSPPNTYGYTF.

In nucleotides, the CDR3 is TGTGCCAGCAGTGAAGTAGGGGGGGGCGGGCGGCCCCAGCATTTT. This translates into CASSEVGGGGRPQHF. The gene calls are TRBV6-1 and TRBJ1-5; D is perhaps TRBD1 (6 bases). Trimming removed 1 base at V and 9 bases at J, with 16 bases between. The CDR3 has 15 residues. CDR1 is MNHNS and CDR2 is SASEGT in the germline V gene.

The rearrangement joins TRBV3-1 (or the pseudogene TRBV3-2) to TRBJ1-6, with a tentative D call TRBD1 (6 bases). CDR1 and CDR2 (germline): LGHDT, YNNKEL (reference sequence). The germline V and J ends were trimmed by 1 base and 2 bases, with 12 bases remaining between them. This CDR3 region has 17 residues. The chain's CDR3 is CASSQGAGGPYNSPLHF. In nucleotides, the CDR3 is TGTGCCAGCAGCCAAGGGGCTGGGGGCCCCTATAATTCACCCCTCCACTTT.

The V call is TRBV7-9, the J call TRBJ2-3, with no clear D. Germline values: CDR1 SEHNR, CDR2 FQNEAQ (reference sequence). The CDR3 consists of 12 residues. V was clipped by 5 bases and J by 7 bases, with 10 bases between them. The chain's CDR3 is CASSPTRNTQYF. The CDR3 coding sequence is TGTGCCAGCAGCCCAACAAGAAATACGCAGTATTTT.

The J gene is TRBJ2-7, the V gene TRBV6-1, with 10 bases fitting TRBD2. V lost 2 bases to trimming and J lost 6 bases; unmatched junction nucleotides: 7. Germline V gene data show CDR1 as MNHNS and CDR2 as SASEGT. This CDR3 contains 15 residues. CDR3 DNA: TGTGCCAGCAGTGAACAGGTAGCGGGAGGCCTCGAGCAGTACTTC. Translation gives CASSEQVAGGLEQYF.

This clone was counted a single time. J is TRBJ2-5 and V is TRBV21-1; the D call in the table, TRBD2, was not verified against the DNA. TRBV21-1 is assigned pseudogene status. The length of the CDR3 is 16 residues. This chain's CDR3 is CASSKVLAGGSETQYF. CDR3 nucleotide sequence: TGTGCCAGCAGCAAAGTATTGGCGGGAGGTTCAGAGACCCAGTACTTC.

The chain recombines TRBV10-3 with TRBJ2-4, with 11 positions matching TRBD2. Per germline, CDR1 ENHRY and CDR2 SYGVKD. The junction had 4 bases not matched to a gene; V was cut back by 6 bases and J by 6 bases. The CDR3 is 14 residues long. This CDR3 is CAISPGTSGNIQYF. Written as DNA, the CDR3 is TGTGCCATCAGCCCCGGGACTAGCGGAAACATTCAGTACTTC.

Concerning this clone: The identical CDR3 is also encoded by other nucleotide sequences in the sample. The chain couples TRBV18 to TRBJ2-5; 8 bases match TRBD2. Per the germline V gene, CDR1 is KGHSH and CDR2 is LQKENI. The CDR3 extends over 13 amino acids. J gave up 4 bases and V 3 bases, and 1 base lay outside the gene matches. CDR3 bases: TGTGCCAGCTCACCCGGGGGGGGAGAGACCCAGTACTTC. Translating gives CASSPGGGETQYF.

The chain recombines TRBV7-9 with TRBJ1-4, with D unresolved. The V gene's germline CDR1 is SEHNR and CDR2 FQNEAQ (reference sequence). Trimming pared 6 bases from V and 3 bases from J, leaving 20 bases between. The CDR3 runs to 17 residues. CDR3 amino acids: CASSSSGLRGANEKLFF. DNA for the CDR3: TGTGCCAGCAGTTCTAGCGGCCTTCGGGGTGCTAATGAAAAACTGTTTTTT.

Comment on this clone: One end of the junction fails to match germline, which may point to a read error. V and J are TRBV12-5 and TRBJ1-2; D unclear. In germline, CDR1 is LGHNT, CDR2 FRNRAP. The CDR3 spans 11 residues. CDR3 nucleotides: TGTGCTAGTGGTTTGGGAGCAGGTGGAAGCTTC. Translated: CASGLGAGGSF. Based on the CDR3 plus reference TRBV12-5 and TRBJ1-2, the full variable domain is DARVTQTPRHKVTEMGQEVTMRCQPILGHNTVFWYRQTMMQGLELLAYFRNRAPLDDSGMPKDRFSAEMPDATLATLKIQPSEPRDSAVYFCASGLGAGGSFGSGTRLTVV.

The chain couples TRBV10-3 to TRBJ1-6; 8 bases align to TRBD1. The CDR3 consists of 14 residues. Looked up from germline, CDR1 is ENHRY and CDR2 is SYGVKD. V shed 2 bases, J shed 7 bases, and the junction held 1 base outside the gene matches. Written as DNA, the CDR3 is TGTGCCATCAGTGAGGGACAGGGAAATTCACCCCTCCACTTT. Its translation is CAISEGQGNSPLHF.

This clone was counted a few times. The V and J genes are TRBV6-5 and TRBJ1-2; D remains ambiguous. Trimming stripped 7 bases from V and 2 bases from J, with 8 bases between. The CDR3 length is 12 residues. The germline V gene encodes CDR1 MNHEY and CDR2 SVGAGI. DNA for the CDR3: TGTGCCAGCACCCTAGACAACTATGGCTACACCTTC. Its translation is CASTLDNYGYTF.

The chain is built from TRBV6-5 and TRBJ2-7; 9 nucleotides align to TRBD1. CDR3 length: 13 residues. V lost 6 bases, J lost 7 bases, and 7 bases stayed unmatched. CDR1 and CDR2 (germline): MNHEY, SVGAGI. Here the CDR3 DNA reads TGTGCCAGCAGAGTGGGACAGGGTAGGGAGCAGTACTTC. It codes for CASRVGQGREQYF.

This chain uses TRBV11-2 with TRBJ2-7; tentative D call: TRBD2 (6 bases). This CDR3 has 14 amino acids. V was clipped by 2 bases and J by 4 bases, with 12 bases between them. Germline V gene sequence: CDR1 SGHAT, CDR2 FQNNGV. CDR3 sequence reads: CASSLSLGGYEQYF. The CDR3 DNA sequence: TGTGCCAGCAGCTTATCCCTCGGAGGGTACGAGCAGTACTTC.

The J gene is TRBJ2-7, the V gene TRBV11-2; TRBD1 agrees at 8 bases. CDR3 length: 16 residues. Germline-derived CDR1 and CDR2 are SGHAT and FQNNGV. J was trimmed by 3 bases and V by 2 bases; bases with no gene match: 9. The CDR3 loop reads CASSLNRQGTVYEQYF. DNA for the CDR3: TGTGCCAGCAGCTTAAACAGACAGGGGACGGTCTACGAGCAGTACTTC.

The chain combines TRBV3-1 (or the pseudogene TRBV3-2) with TRBJ2-7; 9 bases are shared with TRBD1. Germline V gene sequence: CDR1 LGHDT, CDR2 YNNKEL (reference sequence). This CDR3 region has 15 residues. With 4 bases clipped from V and 3 bases from J, the junction kept 7 bases outside the gene matches. The CDR3 sequence is CASSRTGTGRYEQYF. In nucleotides, the CDR3 is TGTGCCAGCAGCCGAACCGGGACAGGGCGCTACGAGCAGTACTTC.

The chain employs TRBV7-9 and TRBJ2-5; weak D call: TRBD1 (6 bases). CDR3 length: 14 residues. Germline CDR1 is SEHNR and CDR2 is FQNEAQ (reference sequence). V was clipped by 5 bases and J by 3 bases, with 13 bases between them. CDR3 region: CASSPPDRKETQYF. DNA of the CDR3: TGTGCCAGCAGCCCACCGGACAGAAAAGAGACCCAGTACTTC.

The chain couples TRBV3-1 (or the pseudogene TRBV3-2) to TRBJ2-7; D is possibly TRBD2 (5 bases). The germline CDR1 and CDR2 sequences are LGHDT and YNNKEL (reference sequence). This CDR3 is 15 amino acids long. Trimming removed 3 bases at V and 3 bases at J, with 15 bases between. The CDR3 bases are TGTGCCAGCAGCCAGCGTGGTGGAGAGGGCTACGAGCAGTACTTC. This gives the protein CASSQRGGEGYEQYF.